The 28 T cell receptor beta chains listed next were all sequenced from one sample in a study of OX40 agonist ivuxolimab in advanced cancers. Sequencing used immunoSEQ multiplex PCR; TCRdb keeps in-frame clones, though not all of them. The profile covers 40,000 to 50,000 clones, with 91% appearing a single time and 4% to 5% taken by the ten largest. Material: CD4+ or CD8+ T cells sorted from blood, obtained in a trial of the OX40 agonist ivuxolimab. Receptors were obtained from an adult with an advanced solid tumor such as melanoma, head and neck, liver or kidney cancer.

CDR3 in amino acids: CASSEHYETQYF. As DNA, the CDR3 is TGTGCCAGCAGTGAGCACTACGAGACCCAGTACTTC. The rearrangement joins TRBV6-1 to TRBJ2-5; D remains ambiguous. Between the trimmed V and J ends, which lost 3 bases and 5 bases, there was a span of 7 bases. From germline, CDR1 is MNHNS and CDR2 SASEGT. The CDR3 extends over 12 amino acids.

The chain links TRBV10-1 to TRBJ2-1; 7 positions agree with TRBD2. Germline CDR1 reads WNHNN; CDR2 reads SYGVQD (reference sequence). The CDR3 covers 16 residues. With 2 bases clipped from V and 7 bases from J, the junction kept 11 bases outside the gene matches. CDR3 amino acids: CASSEVAGDSANEQFF. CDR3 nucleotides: TGCGCCAGCAGTGAGGTCGCGGGGGATTCGGCTAATGAGCAGTTCTTC.

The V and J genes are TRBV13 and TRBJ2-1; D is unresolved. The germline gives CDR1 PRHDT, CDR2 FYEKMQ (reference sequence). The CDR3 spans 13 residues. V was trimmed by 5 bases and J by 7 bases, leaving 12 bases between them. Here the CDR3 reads CASSPQDGNEQFF. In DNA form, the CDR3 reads TGTGCCAGCAGCCCTCAGGACGGGAATGAGCAGTTCTTC.

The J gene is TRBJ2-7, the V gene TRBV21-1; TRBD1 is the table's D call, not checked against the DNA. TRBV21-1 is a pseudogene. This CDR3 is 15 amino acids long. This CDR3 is CASSKVRTGSYEQYV. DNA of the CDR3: TGTGCCAGCAGCAAAGTAAGGACAGGTTCCTACGAGCAGTACGTC.

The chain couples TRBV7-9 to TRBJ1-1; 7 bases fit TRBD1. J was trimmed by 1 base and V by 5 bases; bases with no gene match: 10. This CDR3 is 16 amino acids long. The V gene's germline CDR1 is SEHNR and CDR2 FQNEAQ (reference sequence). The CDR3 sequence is CASSPAGQSPNTEAFF. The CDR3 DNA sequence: TGTGCCAGCAGCCCAGCGGGACAGTCGCCGAACACTGAAGCTTTCTTT.

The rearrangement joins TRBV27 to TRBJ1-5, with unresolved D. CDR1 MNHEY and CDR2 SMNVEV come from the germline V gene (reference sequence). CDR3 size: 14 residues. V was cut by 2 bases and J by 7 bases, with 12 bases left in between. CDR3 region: CASSLRGAWQPQHF. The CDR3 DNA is TGTGCCAGCAGTTTACGCGGTGCTTGGCAGCCCCAGCATTTT.

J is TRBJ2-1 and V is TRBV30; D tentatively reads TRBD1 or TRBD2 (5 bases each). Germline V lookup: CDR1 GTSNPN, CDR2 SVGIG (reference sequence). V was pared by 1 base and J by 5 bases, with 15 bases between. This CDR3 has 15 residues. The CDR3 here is CAWSEGSGGHNEQFF. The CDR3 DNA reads TGTGCCTGGAGTGAGGGGAGTGGTGGTCACAATGAGCAGTTCTTC.

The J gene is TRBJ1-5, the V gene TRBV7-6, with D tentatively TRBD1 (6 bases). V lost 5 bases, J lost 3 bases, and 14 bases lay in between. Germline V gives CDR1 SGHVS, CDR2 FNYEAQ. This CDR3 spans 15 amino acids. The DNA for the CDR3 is TGTGCCAGCAGCCCCTTGGGGGCTATCAATCAGCCCCAGCATTTT. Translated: CASSPLGAINQPQHF.

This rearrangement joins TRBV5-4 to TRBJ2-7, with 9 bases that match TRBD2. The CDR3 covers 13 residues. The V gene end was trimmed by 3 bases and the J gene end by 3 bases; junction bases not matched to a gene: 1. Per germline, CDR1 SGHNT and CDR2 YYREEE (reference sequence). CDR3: CASSSSGIYEQYF. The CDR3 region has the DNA TGTGCCAGCAGCTCTAGCGGGATCTACGAGCAGTACTTC.

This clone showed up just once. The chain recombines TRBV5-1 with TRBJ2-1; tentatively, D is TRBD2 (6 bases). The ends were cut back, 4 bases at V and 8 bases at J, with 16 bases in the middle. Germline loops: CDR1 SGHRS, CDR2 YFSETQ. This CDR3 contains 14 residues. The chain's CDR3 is CASSPRDSRDEQFF. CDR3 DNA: TGCGCCAGCAGCCCCAGGGACTCCCGCGATGAGCAGTTCTTC.

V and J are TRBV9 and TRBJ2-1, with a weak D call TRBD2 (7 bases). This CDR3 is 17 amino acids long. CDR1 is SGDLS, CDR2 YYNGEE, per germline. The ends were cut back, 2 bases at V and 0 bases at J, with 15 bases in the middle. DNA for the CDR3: TGTGCCAGCAGCGTCCGGGGGGCGACCTTCTCCTACAATGAGCAGTTCTTC. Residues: CASSVRGATFSYNEQFF.

CDR3 coding DNA: TGTGCCAGCAGTGAATACTTAGGCCTGGACTCCTACGAGCAGTACTTC. Amino acids: CASSEYLGLDSYEQYF. V and J are TRBV6-1 and TRBJ2-7; D is ambiguous. Germline assignment: CDR1 MNHNS and CDR2 SASEGT. Trimming left V 2 bases short and J 0 bases short, with 14 bases between. The CDR3 sequence is 16 residues long.

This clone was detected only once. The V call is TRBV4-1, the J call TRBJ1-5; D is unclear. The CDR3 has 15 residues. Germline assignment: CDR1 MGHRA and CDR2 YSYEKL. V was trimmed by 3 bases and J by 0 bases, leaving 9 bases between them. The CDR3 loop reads CASSQGFFSNQPQHF. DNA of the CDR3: TGCGCCAGCAGCCAGGGGTTTTTTAGCAATCAGCCCCAGCATTTT.

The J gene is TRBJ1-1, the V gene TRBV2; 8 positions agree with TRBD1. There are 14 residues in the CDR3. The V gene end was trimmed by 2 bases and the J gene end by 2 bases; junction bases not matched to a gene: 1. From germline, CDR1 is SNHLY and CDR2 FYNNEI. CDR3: CASSETGGNTEAFF. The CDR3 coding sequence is TGTGCCAGCAGTGAAACAGGGGGTAACACTGAAGCTTTCTTT.

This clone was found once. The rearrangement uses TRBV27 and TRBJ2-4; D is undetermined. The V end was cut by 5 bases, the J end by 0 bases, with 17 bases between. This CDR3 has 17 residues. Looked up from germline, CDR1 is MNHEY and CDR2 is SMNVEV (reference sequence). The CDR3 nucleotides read TGTGCCAGCAGTCTCAATCCGCTGGAATTAGCCAAAAACATTCAGTACTTC. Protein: CASSLNPLELAKNIQYF.

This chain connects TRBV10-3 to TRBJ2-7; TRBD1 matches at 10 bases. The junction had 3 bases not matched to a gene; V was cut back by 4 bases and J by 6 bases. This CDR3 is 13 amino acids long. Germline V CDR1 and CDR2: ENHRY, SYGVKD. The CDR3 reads CAISAGTGVEQYV. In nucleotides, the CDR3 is TGTGCCATCAGTGCCGGGACAGGGGTCGAGCAGTACGTC.

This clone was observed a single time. This CDR3 reads CASSPGLAGVDSYEQYF. CDR3 DNA sequence: TGTGCCAGCAGCCCCGGACTAGCGGGCGTAGACTCCTACGAGCAGTACTTC. V usage is TRBV5-4 and J usage is TRBJ2-7; TRBD2 matches 11 bases. Germline V gene data show CDR1 as SGHNT and CDR2 as YYREEE (reference sequence). J was trimmed by 0 bases and V by 4 bases; bases with no gene match: 9. The CDR3 sequence is 17 residues long.

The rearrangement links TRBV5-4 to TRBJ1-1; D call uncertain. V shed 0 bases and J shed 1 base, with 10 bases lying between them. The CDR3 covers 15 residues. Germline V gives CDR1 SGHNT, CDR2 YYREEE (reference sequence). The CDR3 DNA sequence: TGTGCCAGCAGCTTGGACGGTCCGGGGAACACTGAAGCTTTCTTT. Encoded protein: CASSLDGPGNTEAFF.

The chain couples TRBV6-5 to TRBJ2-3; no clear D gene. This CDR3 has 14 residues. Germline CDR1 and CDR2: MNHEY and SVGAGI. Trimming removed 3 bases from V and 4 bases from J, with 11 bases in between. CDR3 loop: CASSYNPPPDTQYF. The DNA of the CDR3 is TGTGCCAGCAGTTATAATCCGCCCCCAGATACGCAGTATTTT.

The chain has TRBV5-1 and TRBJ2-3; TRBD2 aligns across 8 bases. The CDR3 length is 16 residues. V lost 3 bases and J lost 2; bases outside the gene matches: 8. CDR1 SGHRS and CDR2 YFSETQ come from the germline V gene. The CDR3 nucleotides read TGCGCCAGCAGCTCGGGGGCGGGGGGCCCCACAGATACGCAGTATTTT. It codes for CASSSGAGGPTDTQYF.

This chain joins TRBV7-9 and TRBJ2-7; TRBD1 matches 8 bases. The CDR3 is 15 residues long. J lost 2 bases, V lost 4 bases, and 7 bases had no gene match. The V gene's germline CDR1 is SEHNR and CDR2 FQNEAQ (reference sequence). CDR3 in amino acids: CASSSGQEPPYEQYV. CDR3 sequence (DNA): TGTGCCAGCAGCTCGGGACAGGAACCTCCCTACGAGCAGTACGTC.

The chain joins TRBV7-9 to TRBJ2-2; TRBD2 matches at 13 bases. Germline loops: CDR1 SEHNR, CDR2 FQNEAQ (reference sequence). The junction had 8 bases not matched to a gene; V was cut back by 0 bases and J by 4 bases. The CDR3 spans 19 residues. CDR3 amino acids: CASSLAGLAGSSTTGELFF. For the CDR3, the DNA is TGTGCCAGCAGCTTAGCGGGACTAGCGGGAAGTTCTACCACCGGGGAGCTGTTTTTT. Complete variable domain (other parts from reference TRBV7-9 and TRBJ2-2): DTGVSQNPRHKITKRGQNVTFRCDPISEHNRLYWYRQTLGQGPEFLTYFQNEAQLEKSRLLSDRFSAERPKGSFSTLEIQRTEQGDSAMYLCASSLAGLAGSSTTGELFFGEGSRLTVL.

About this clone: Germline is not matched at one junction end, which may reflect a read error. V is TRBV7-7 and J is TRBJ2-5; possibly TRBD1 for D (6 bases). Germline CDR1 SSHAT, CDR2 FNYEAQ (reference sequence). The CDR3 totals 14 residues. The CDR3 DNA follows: TGTGCTAGCAGCGCTGGACAGCGGAGAGAGACCCAGTACTTC. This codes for CASSAGQRRETQYF.

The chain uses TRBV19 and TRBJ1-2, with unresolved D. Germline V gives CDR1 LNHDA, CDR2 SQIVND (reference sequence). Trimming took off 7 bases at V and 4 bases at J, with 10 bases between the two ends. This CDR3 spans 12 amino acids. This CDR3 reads CASTPDFYGYTF. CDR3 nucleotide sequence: TGTGCCAGTACCCCGGATTTCTATGGCTACACCTTC.

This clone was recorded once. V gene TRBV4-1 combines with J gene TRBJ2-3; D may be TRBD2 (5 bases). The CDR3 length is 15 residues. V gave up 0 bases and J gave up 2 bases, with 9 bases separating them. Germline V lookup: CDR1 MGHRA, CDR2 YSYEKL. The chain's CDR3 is CASSQEGSPTDTQYF. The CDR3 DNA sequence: TGCGCCAGCAGCCAAGAAGGGAGCCCCACAGATACGCAGTATTTT.

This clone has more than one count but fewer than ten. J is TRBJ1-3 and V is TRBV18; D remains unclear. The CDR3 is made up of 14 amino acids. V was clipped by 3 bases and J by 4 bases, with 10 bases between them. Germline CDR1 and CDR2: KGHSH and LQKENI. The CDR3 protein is CASSPASVGNTIYF. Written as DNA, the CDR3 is TGTGCCAGCTCACCGGCTTCCGTCGGAAACACCATATATTTT. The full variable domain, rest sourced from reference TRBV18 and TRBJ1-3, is NAGVMQNPRHLVRRRGQEARLRCSPMKGHSHVYWYRQLPEEGLKFMVYLQKENIIDESGMPKERFSAEFPKEGPSILRIQQVVRGDSAAYFCASSPASVGNTIYFGEGSWLTVV.

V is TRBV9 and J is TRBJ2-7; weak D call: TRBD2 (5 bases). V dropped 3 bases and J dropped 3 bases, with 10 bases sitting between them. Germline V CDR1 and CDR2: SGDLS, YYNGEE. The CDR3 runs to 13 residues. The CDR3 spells CASSARTVYEQYV. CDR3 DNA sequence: TGTGCCAGCAGCGCCCGGACTGTCTACGAGCAGTACGTC.

The CDR3 loop is CASSIGAASQETQYF. The DNA of the CDR3 is TGTGCCAGTAGTATAGGGGCAGCCAGCCAAGAGACCCAGTACTTC. The genes are TRBV19 and TRBJ2-5; D gene ambiguous. Germline V CDR1 and CDR2: LNHDA, SQIVND (reference sequence). Trimming pared 1 base from V and 1 base from J, leaving 10 bases between. The CDR3 has 15 residues.